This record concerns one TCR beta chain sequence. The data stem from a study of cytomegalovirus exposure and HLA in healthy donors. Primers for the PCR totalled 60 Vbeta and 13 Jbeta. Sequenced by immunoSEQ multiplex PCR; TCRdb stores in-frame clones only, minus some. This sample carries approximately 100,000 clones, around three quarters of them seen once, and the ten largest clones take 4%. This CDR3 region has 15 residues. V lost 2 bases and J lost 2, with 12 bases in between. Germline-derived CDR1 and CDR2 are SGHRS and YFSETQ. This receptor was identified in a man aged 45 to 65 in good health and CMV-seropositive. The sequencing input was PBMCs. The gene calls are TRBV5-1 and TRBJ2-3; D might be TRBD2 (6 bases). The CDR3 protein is CASSFGASDTDTQYF. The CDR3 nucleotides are TGCGCCAGCAGCTTTGGGGCTAGCGACACAGATACGCAGTATTTT.